This T cell receptor (beta chain) was retrieved from a study of sequential checkpoint blockade in melanoma (dated by TCRdb to the late 2010s). With respect to the entire study: Using 1:1 randomization, the trial assigned patients either to first-line nivolumab followed by ipilimumab (arm A) or to ipilimumab followed by nivolumab (arm B). Both trial sequences were followed by maintenance nivolumab.

Overall study outcomes, separate from this receptor: The response-prediction model combining TCR metrics and mutation burden needs validation in larger, independent patient cohorts.

TCRbeta CDR3 regions were immunosequenced from genomic DNA with the immunoSEQ Assay. Before high-throughput sequencing, the genomic DNA was amplified using bias-controlled multiplex PCR. The study's own analysis went as follows. To quantify the absolute abundance of each unique TCRbeta CDR3 region, the sequences were collapsed and filtered. Clonality was defined as 1 minus Pielou's evenness and was calculated using productive rearrangements only. A previously published method was used to identify clones whose frequencies were significantly greater in on-treatment samples than in baseline samples. TCRdb's version of the immuneACCESS table is confined to in-frame rearrangements and falls short of the full clone set. An unresolved V gene accounts for under half of the shortfall where checked; the remainder is of unknown origin. V and J calls plus clone size are reproduced from that table; the DNA served to infer D and trimming. Here the sample has under 40,000 clones; approximately 90% occur a single time. 12% of the sample belongs to the ten largest clones.

Sample treatment or condition, as interpreted from the label and publication: randomized to nivolumab then ipilimumab (arm A) or the reverse (arm B). None of the trial patients had been given prior DNA-damaging chemotherapy. A FACS Aria II flow cytometer was used to sort live CD3+CD8+ cells that were negative for CD19 and CD56 from thawed PBMCs. The samples were obtained from melanoma patients enrolled in CheckMate 064, an open-label, randomized phase II trial testing sequential checkpoint blockade. Peripheral blood mononuclear cells were obtained through leukapheresis, purified using Ficoll-Paque, and frozen in human serum containing approximately 10% DMSO. Right after sorting, the blood CD3+CD8+ cells were verified to be >95% pure, and DNA extraction followed. The trim is 1 base for V and 7 bases for J, with a gap of 11 bases between the germline ends. The cysteine opens and the phenylalanine closes a CDR3 of 12 amino acids. The read is trimmed to its CDR3 DNA, 36 bases read in frame from base 1. The germline V gene (reference sequence) sets CDR1 to GTSNPN and CDR2 to SVGIG.

For this clone: Its antigen remains undetermined. No much larger clonotype is one base removed from it; base qualities were not supplied.

The chain is encoded by TRBV30 joined to TRBJ2-7; the D gene is perhaps TRBD1, from 6 matching bases. Sequencing was performed on CD8+ T cells sorted from blood (inferred from file names), taken from a patient given nivolumab and ipilimumab in sequence. The source of this sequence is a human donor with melanoma. The nucleotide sequence is TGTGCCTGGAGTGAGCTGGGGGCTGAGCAGTACTTC. The resulting protein is CAWSELGAEQYF. Beyond the CDR3, the reference TRBV30 and TRBJ2-7 genes provide the residues; the full variable domain reads: SQTIHQWPATLVQPVGSPLSLECTVEGTSNPNLYWYRQAAGRGLQLLFYSVGIGQISSEVPQNLSASRPQDRQFILSSKKLLLSDSGFYLCAWSELGAEQYFGPGTRLTVT.